This TCR beta chain appears in the sequencing data of a study of shared clonotypes between healthy human individuals. General study points: The four-donor shared clonotypes exceeded non-shared clonotypes in generation probability, with non-shared ones scoring lower. For naive CD4 cells, approximately 4.7% of clonotypes were shared across a handful of donors.

Looked up from germline, CDR1 is MGHDK and CDR2 is SYGVNS. V gave up 4 bases and J gave up 6 bases, with 10 bases separating them. This CDR3 is 13 amino acids long. Profiling relied on immunoSEQ multiplex PCR, and the TCRdb table lists in-frame clones only, not all of them. The sample includes 2 million to 2.5 million clones, 85% to 95% of them seen just once. Only one count was recorded for this clone. Its antigen is unknown. Material for sequencing was naive CD4+ T cells sorted from blood. This sample's subset: CD45RA+ positively selected. This TCR came from a man younger than 35 in good health. The chain recombines TRBV25-1 with TRBJ2-1; D call uncertain. CDR3 coding DNA: TGTGCCAGCAGTGGGTCTTTGAGCAATGAGCAGTTCTTC. It codes for CASSGSLSNEQFF. Filled out from reference TRBV25-1 and TRBJ2-1, the complete variable domain reads EADIYQTPRYLVIGTGKKITLECSQTMGHDKMYWYQQDPGMELHLIHYSYGVNSTEKGDLSSESTVSRIRTEHFPLTLESARPSHTSQYLCASSGSLSNEQFFGPGTRLTVL.